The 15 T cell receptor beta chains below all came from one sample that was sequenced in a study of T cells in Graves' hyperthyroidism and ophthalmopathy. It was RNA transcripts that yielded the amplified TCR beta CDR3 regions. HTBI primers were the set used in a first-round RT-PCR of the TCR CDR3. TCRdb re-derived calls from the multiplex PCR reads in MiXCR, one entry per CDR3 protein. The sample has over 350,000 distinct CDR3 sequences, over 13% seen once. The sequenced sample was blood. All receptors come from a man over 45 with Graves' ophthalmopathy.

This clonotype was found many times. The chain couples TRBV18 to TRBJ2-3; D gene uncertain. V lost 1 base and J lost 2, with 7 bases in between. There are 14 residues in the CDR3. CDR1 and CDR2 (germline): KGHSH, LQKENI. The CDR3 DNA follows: TGTGCCAGCTCACCACAGGCTCTCACAGATACGCAGTATTTT. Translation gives CASSPQALTDTQYF.

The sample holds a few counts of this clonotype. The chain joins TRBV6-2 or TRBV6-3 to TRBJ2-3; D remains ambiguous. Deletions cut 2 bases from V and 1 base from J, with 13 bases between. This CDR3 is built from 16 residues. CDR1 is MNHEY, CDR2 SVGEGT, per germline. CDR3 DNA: TGTGCCAGCAGTTACCCCGTAGCCTCCGGCACAGATACGCAGTATTTT. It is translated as CASSYPVASGTDTQYF.

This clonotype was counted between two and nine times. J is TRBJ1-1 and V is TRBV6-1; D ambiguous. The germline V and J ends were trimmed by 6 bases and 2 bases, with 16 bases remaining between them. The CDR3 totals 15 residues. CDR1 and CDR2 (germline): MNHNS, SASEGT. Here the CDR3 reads CASRPEPEINTEAFF. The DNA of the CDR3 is TGTGCCAGCAGACCCGAACCTGAGATAAACACTGAAGCTTTCTTT.

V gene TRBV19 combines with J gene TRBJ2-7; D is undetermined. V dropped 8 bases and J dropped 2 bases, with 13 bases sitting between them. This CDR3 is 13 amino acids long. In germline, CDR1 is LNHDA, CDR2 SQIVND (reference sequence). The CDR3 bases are TGTGCCAGTGCTGACGGCCCAACCTACGAGCAGTACTTC. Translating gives CASADGPTYEQYF. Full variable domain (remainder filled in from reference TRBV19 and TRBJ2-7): DGGITQSPKYLFRKEGQNVTLSCEQNLNHDAMYWYRQDPGQGLRLIYYSQIVNDFQKGDIAEGYSVSREKKESFPLTVTSAQKNPTAFYLCASADGPTYEQYFGPGTRLTVT.

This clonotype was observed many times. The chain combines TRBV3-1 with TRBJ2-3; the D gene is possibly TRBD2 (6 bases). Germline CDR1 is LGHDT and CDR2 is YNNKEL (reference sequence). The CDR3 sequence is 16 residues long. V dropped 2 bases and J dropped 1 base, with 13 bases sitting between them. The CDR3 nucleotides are TGTGCCAGCAGCCAACGGGGAGGTAGCGGCACAGATACGCAGTATTTT. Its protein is CASSQRGGSGTDTQYF.

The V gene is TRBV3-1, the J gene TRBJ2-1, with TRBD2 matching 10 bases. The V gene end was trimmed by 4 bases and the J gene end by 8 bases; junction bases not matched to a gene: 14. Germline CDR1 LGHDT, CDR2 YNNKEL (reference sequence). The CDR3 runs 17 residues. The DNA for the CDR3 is TGTGCCAGCAGCCCAATATTAGCGGGAGGAGGTAGGCATGAGCAGTTCTTC. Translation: CASSPILAGGGRHEQFF.

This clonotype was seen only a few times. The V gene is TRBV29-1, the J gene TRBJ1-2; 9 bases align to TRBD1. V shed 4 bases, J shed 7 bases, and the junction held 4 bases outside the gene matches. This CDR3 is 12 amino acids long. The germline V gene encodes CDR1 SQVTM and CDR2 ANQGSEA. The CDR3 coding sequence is TGCAGCGTTGCTCTGGGACAGGGTGGCTACACCTTC. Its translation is CSVALGQGGYTF.

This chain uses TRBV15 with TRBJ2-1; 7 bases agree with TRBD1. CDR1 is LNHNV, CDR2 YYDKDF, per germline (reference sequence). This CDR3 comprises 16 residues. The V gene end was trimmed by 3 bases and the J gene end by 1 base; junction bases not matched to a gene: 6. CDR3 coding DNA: TGTGCCACCAGCAGGAAAGCAGGGGGTTCCTACAATGAGCAGTTCTTC. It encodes CATSRKAGGSYNEQFF.

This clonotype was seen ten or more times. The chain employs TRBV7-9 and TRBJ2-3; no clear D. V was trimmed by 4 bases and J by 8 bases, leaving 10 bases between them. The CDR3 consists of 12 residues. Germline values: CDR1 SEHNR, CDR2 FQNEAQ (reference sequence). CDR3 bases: TGTGCCAGCAGCTCCGGTCTCGCTACGCAGTATTTT. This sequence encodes CASSSGLATQYF.

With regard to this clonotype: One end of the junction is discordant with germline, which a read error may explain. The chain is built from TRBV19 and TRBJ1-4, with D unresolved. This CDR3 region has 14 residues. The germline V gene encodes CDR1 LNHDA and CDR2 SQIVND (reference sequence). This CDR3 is CASSRGQENEELFF. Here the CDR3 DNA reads TGTGCCAGTAGTAGGGGTCAGGAGAATGAAGAACTGTTTTTT.

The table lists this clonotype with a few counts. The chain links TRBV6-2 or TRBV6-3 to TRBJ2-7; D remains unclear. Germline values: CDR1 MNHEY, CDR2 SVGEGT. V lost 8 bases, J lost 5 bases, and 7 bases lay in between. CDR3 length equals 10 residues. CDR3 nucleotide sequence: TGTGCCAGCGGAAGGGACGAGCAGTACTTC. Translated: CASGRDEQYF.

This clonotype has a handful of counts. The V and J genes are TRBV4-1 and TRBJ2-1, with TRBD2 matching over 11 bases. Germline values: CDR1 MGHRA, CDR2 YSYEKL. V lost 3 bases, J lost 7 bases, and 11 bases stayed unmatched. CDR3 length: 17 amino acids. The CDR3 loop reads CASSHGRGLAEENEQFF. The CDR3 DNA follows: TGCGCCAGCAGCCACGGACGGGGACTAGCGGAGGAGAATGAGCAGTTCTTC.

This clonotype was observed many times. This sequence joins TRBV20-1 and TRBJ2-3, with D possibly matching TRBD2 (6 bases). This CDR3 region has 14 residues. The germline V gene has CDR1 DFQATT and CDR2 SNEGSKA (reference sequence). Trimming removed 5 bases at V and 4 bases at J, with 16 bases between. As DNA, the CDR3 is TGCAGTGCTCCCCCTGGGGGGAATGCAGATACGCAGTATTTT. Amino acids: CSAPPGGNADTQYF.

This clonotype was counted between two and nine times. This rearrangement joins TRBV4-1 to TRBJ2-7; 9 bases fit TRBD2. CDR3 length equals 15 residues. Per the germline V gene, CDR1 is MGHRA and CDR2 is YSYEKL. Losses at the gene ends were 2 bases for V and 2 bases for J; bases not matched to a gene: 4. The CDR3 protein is CASSQISGSTYEQYF. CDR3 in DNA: TGCGCCAGCAGCCAAATTAGCGGGAGTACCTACGAGCAGTACTTC.

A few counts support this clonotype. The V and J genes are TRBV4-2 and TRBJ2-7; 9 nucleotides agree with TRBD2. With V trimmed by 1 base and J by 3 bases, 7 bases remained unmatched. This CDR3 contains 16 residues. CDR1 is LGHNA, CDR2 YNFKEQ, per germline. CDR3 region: CASSQAEASGIYEQYF. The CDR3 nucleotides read TGTGCCAGCAGCCAAGCCGAGGCTAGCGGGATCTACGAGCAGTACTTC.